A single sample gave rise to the 17 T cell receptor beta chains below, sequenced in a study of post-analysis software for immune sequencing data (dated by TCRdb to about 2015). Overall study outcomes, separate from this receptor: Patients showed significantly higher frequencies than controls for a handful of TRBV segments, among them TRBV5-6, TRBV5-1 and TRBV20-1.

To prepare the library, PCR was applied. Instrument on record: Illumina HiSeq 2500. To reduce PCR and sequencing biases, unique molecular identifiers were incorporated into the TCR beta cDNA libraries. TCRdb cleaned the public reads at Q25 with fastp, built clones with MiXCR and kept in-frame beta chains. One record per CDR3 amino acid sequence lists the most common genes and DNA. This sample holds fewer than 850,000 distinct CDR3 sequences; about 45% were observed only once. 4.9% of the sample goes to the ten largest clones. What these receptors recognize is not known. Sequenced input: blood. The receptor set was obtained from a girl aged 5 to 17 with multiple sclerosis.

The chain employs TRBV2 and TRBJ1-1; D is unresolved. Germline lookup yields CDR1 SNHLY and CDR2 FYNNEI. V was clipped by 7 bases and J by 7 bases, with 19 bases between them. This CDR3 has 14 amino acids. CDR3 protein: CASTRDGAGDEAFF. The CDR3 DNA reads as TGTGCCAGCACCAGAGACGGAGCTGGCGATGAAGCTTTCTTT.

The chain carries TRBV7-8 and TRBJ1-5; D is undetermined. The germline V gene has CDR1 SGHVS and CDR2 FQNEAQ. The CDR3 spans 17 residues. V was pared by 1 base and J by 1 base, with 14 bases between. CDR3 coding DNA: TGTGCCAGCAGCTTAGGAAACTGGGTATACAGCAATCAGCCCCAGCATTTT. Its translation is CASSLGNWVYSNQPQHF. The full variable domain, in which reference TRBV7-8 and TRBJ1-5 provide the parts outside the CDR3, is GAGVSQSPRYKVAKRGQDVALRCDPISGHVSLFWYQQALGQGPEFLTYFQNEAQLDKSGLPSDRFFAERPEGSVSTLKIQRTQQEDSAVYLCASSLGNWVYSNQPQHFGDGTRLSIL.

This chain uses TRBV12-5 with TRBJ2-1; D gene uncertain. CDR1 LGHNT and CDR2 FRNRAP come from the germline V gene. The CDR3 is made up of 12 amino acids. With 0 bases removed from V and 4 bases from J, the gap between germline ends came to 1 base. CDR3 amino acids: CASGLVYNEQFF. CDR3 DNA sequence: TGTGCTAGTGGTTTGGTATACAATGAGCAGTTCTTC.

Details on this clonotype: Germline is not matched at one junction end, which may reflect a read error. This chain uses TRBV6-1 with TRBJ2-1, with 9 bases identical to TRBD2. This CDR3 region has 15 residues. From germline, CDR1 is MNHNS and CDR2 SASEGT. The CDR3 is CASSEASGNGNGQFF. DNA for the CDR3: TGTGCCAGCAGTGAGGCTAGCGGGAATGGGAATGGGCAGTTCTTC.

The CDR3 region has the DNA TGTGCCAGCTCCAGGAACCTCTTCGCATCCGAGCAGTACTTC. Encoded protein: CASSRNLFASEQYF. The chain employs TRBV7-2 and TRBJ2-7; D gene ambiguous. V gave up 8 bases and J gave up 6 bases, with 20 bases separating them. This CDR3 comprises 14 residues. Germline V lookup: CDR1 SGHTA, CDR2 FQGNSA.

The V and J genes are TRBV7-2 and TRBJ2-7; D ambiguous. The CDR3 covers 14 residues. The germline V gene encodes CDR1 SGHTA and CDR2 FQGNSA. Deletions cut 0 bases from V and 1 base from J, with 7 bases between. As DNA, the CDR3 is TGTGCCAGCAGCTTAGCCCTCCTGTCCTACGAGCAGTACTTC. Translation gives CASSLALLSYEQYF.

CDR3 in DNA: TGCAGTGCTAGTATGCTTTCCCGAAACACAGATACGCAGTATTTT. Translating gives CSASMLSRNTDTQYF. The chain uses TRBV20-1 and TRBJ2-3; D gene uncertain. The CDR3 contains 15 residues. Germline CDR1 and CDR2: DFQATT and SNEGSKA (reference sequence). Trimming took off 3 bases at V and 2 bases at J, with 15 bases between the two ends.

The chain carries TRBV10-3 and TRBJ1-2; possibly TRBD1 for D (5 bases). CDR3 size: 14 residues. V was cut by 7 bases and J by 1 base, with 13 bases left in between. The germline CDR1 and CDR2 sequences are ENHRY and SYGVKD. In DNA form, the CDR3 reads TGTGCCATCAACCCGGGACGATATAACTATGGCTACACCTTC. Translated, it gives CAINPGRYNYGYTF.

In its sample, this clonotype was seen a few times. The V gene is TRBV27, the J gene TRBJ2-1; 8 bases are a match to TRBD2. The CDR3 length is 16 residues. CDR1 and CDR2 (germline): MNHEY, SMNVEV (reference sequence). V dropped 3 bases and J dropped 0; count of bases not matched to a gene: 4. CDR3 coding DNA: TGTGCCAGCAGTTTGGGTAGCGGGACCTCCTACAATGAGCAGTTCTTC. It translates to CASSLGSGTSYNEQFF.

The V call is TRBV20-1, the J call TRBJ2-1, with TRBD2 identical over 13 bases. The J segment lost 7 bases and the V segment lost 1 base, leaving 4 bases of the junction unmatched. The CDR3 runs to 15 residues. Germline V lookup: CDR1 DFQATT, CDR2 SNEGSKA (reference sequence). CDR3 sequence: CSARGGLAGANEQFF. CDR3 coding DNA: TGCAGTGCTAGAGGAGGACTAGCGGGAGCGAATGAGCAGTTCTTC.

V usage is TRBV29-1 and J usage is TRBJ1-4; 11 bases line up with TRBD1. The CDR3 consists of 13 residues. The V segment lost 7 bases and the J segment 10 bases; nucleotides outside the gene matches: 8. Germline CDR1 is SQVTM and CDR2 is ANQGSEA. The CDR3 DNA follows: TGCAGCGCCTGGGACAGGGGGGACGGAAAACTGTTTTTT. As protein: CSAWDRGDGKLFF.

This chain uses TRBV21-1 with TRBJ2-7; the table's D call TRBD1 went unverified against the DNA. TRBV21-1 is a pseudogene locus. This CDR3 is built from 14 residues. CDR3 DNA sequence: TGTGCCAGCACCGGGACAGGCGAATCCTACGAGCAGTACTTC. This sequence encodes CASTGTGESYEQYF.

This clonotype was observed many times. This chain links TRBV20-1 with TRBJ2-3; TRBD2 agrees at 10 bases. Germline V gives CDR1 DFQATT, CDR2 SNEGSKA (reference sequence). Trimming took 4 bases from V and 5 from J; bases not matched to a gene: 6. The CDR3 is made up of 14 amino acids. The CDR3 DNA reads TGCAGTGCTAACCTAGCGGGAGTTGGAGATACGCAGTATTTT. Translating gives CSANLAGVGDTQYF.

The chain is built from TRBV29-1 and TRBJ2-1; D remains ambiguous. CDR3 length equals 14 residues. Trimming removed 3 bases at V and 7 bases at J, with 16 bases between. Germline CDR1 and CDR2: SQVTM and ANQGSEA. The CDR3 DNA sequence: TGCAGCGTTGAGTACTCCCCCGGGTGGAATGAGCAGTTCTTC. It yields the protein CSVEYSPGWNEQFF.

This sequence joins TRBV20-1 and TRBJ1-6, with 10 bases matching TRBD1. Losses at the gene ends were 3 bases for V and 6 bases for J; bases not matched to a gene: 8. The germline V gene encodes CDR1 DFQATT and CDR2 SNEGSKA (reference sequence). The CDR3 length is 16 residues. CDR3 region: CSASVGTGVLNSPLHF. CDR3 DNA: TGCAGTGCTAGTGTCGGGACAGGGGTGCTTAATTCACCCCTCCACTTT.

This clonotype has just a few counts. The DNA for the CDR3 is TGTGCCAGCAGCTCACGGGGGGCTACGCAGTATTTT. It is translated as CASSSRGATQYF. The chain joins TRBV7-2 to TRBJ2-3; the D gene is possibly TRBD2 (7 bases). V was cut by 4 bases and J by 8 bases, with 10 bases left in between. The CDR3 runs to 12 residues. Germline assignment: CDR1 SGHTA and CDR2 FQGNSA.

The chain has TRBV27 and TRBJ1-5; perhaps TRBD1 as D (6 bases). This CDR3 is built from 14 residues. Germline lookup yields CDR1 MNHEY and CDR2 SMNVEV (reference sequence). Trimming took 6 bases from V and 5 from J, leaving 14 bases between them. As DNA, the CDR3 is TGTGCCAGCAGCTTCTTGGGGGCCGATCAGCCCCAGCATTTT. Protein sequence: CASSFLGADQPQHF.